The rows below give T cell receptor beta chains drawn from one sample of a study of blood T cell repertoires in COVID-19. The method was immunoSEQ multiplex PCR; TCRdb's version includes in-frame clones alone and lacks a portion of them. Altogether about 100,000 clones are present, roughly 88% being singletons, with the ten largest covering approximately 5.3%. Material for sequencing was peripheral blood. Source of these receptors: a human donor in a cohort sampled during active COVID-19. The CDR3 runs from the conserved cysteine through the conserved F or W. Each record gives: V gene, D gene, clone size, J gene, CDR3 DNA, CDR3 protein. A D gene is named only where the DNA matches it firmly. Clone size is given for some rows only: seen once, a few or many times, or a class if the clone is expanded.

>TRBV5-5|TRBD1|NA|TRBJ1-3
TGTGCCAGCAGATCCGGGACAGCTGGAAACACCATATATTTT
CASRSGTAGNTIYF
>TRBV12-2|NA|once|TRBJ1-4
TGTGCAAGTCGCTTAGAAACCCCCCAACCCCTCCCCCACGCCGGGACAGGAGGAATGAAACTGTTTTTT
CASRLETPQPLPHAGTGGMKLFF
>TRBV7-3|TRBD2|NA|TRBJ2-7
TGTGCCAGCAGCTCACTAGCGGGAGGACCCCCGCAGTACTTC
CASSSLAGGPPQYF
>TRBV4-2|NA|few|TRBJ2-5
TGTGCCAGCAGCCAAGCGGATGAGGGTGGGCAGACCCAGTACTTC
CASSQADEGGQTQYF
>TRBV25-1|NA|NA|TRBJ2-5
TGTGCCAGCAGTGATATGACAGAGCTTCAAGAGACCCAGTACTTC
CASSDMTELQETQYF
>TRBV4-2|NA|NA|TRBJ2-7
TGTGCCAGCAGCCTAACGGACAGCAACTACGAGCAGTACTTC
CASSLTDSNYEQYF
>TRBV6-6|TRBD1|NA|TRBJ2-5
TGTGCCAGCAGTTCTACGAGGGACAGACAAGAGACCCAGTACTTC
CASSSTRDRQETQYF
>TRBV28|TRBD1|NA|TRBJ2-2
TGTGCCAGCAGTTGGACAGGGGGATACACCGGGGAGCTGTTTTTT
CASSWTGGYTGELFF
>TRBV18|TRBD1|NA|TRBJ1-2
TGTGCCAGCTCGCAAAACAGGGGGCCTCGGGATGGCTACACCTTC
CASSQNRGPRDGYTF
>TRBV28|NA|NA|TRBJ2-5
TGTGCCAGCAGGGCAGGTCAGAAGGGGCAAGAGACCCAGTACTTC
CASRAGQKGQETQYF
>TRBV2|NA|NA|TRBJ1-1
TGTGCCAGCAGTGACAGGCAGAGAGCTTTCTTT
CASSDRQRAFF
>TRBV7-2|NA|NA|TRBJ2-7
TGTGCCAGCAGCTCTAGCTCCTACGAGCAGTACTTC
CASSSSSYEQYF
>TRBV10-3|TRBD1|NA|TRBJ2-7
TGTGCCATCAGTGAGTCCCGGACAGGCTCCTACGAGCAGTACTTC
CAISESRTGSYEQYF
>TRBV7-9|NA|NA|TRBJ2-3
TGTGCCAGCAGCTTACAGAGACAGGCACACACAGATACGCAGTATTTT
CASSLQRQAHTDTQYF
>TRBV5-1|TRBD1|NA|TRBJ2-1
TGCGCCAGCAATCAGGGGACAGGGCTTCCTCATGAGCAGTTCTTC
CASNQGTGLPHEQFF
>TRBV2|TRBD2|NA|TRBJ2-3
TGTGCCAGCCGGGTGGGGAGGGCCTCCCCAGATACGCAGTATTTT
CASRVGRASPDTQYF
>TRBV27|NA|NA|TRBJ2-1
TGTGCCAGCAGTTTTAGAGGGAACAATGAGCAGTTCTTC
CASSFRGNNEQFF
>TRBV3-1/TRBV3-2|TRBD1|once|TRBJ1-1
TGTGCCAGCAGCTTGGACAGGGGTTACACTGAAGCTTTCTTT
CASSLDRGYTEAFF
>TRBV2|TRBD2|NA|TRBJ2-7
TGTGCCAGCAGTCAACTAGCGCCCGAGCAGTACTTC
CASSQLAPEQYF
>TRBV18|NA|NA|TRBJ2-2
TGTGCCAGCTCACCATCCTCGGAGTGGTCCGGGGAGCTGTTTTTT
CASSPSSEWSGELFF
>TRBV19|TRBD2|NA|TRBJ2-5
TGTGCCAGTAGTAGGGACTCCGGGAGGAGCGGGAGATCTCAAGAGACCCAGTACTTC
CASSRDSGRSGRSQETQYF
>TRBV7-9|NA|NA|TRBJ1-4
TGTGCCAGCAGCTTTCGGGCAGGGAACGGTAAACTGTTTTTT
CASSFRAGNGKLFF
>TRBV7-7|NA|NA|TRBJ2-7
TGTGCTAGCAGCTTAGGTGTATCTAGGATGGGCGAGCAGTACTTC
CASSLGVSRMGEQYF
>TRBV4-2|NA|once|TRBJ2-5
TGTGCCAGCAGCCGGGGGGTGGCCGAGACCCAGTACTTC
CASSRGVAETQYF
>TRBV30|NA|NA|TRBJ2-7
TGTGCCTGGAGTGGAAACCCCGTCGGGTACGAGCAGTACTTC
CAWSGNPVGYEQYF
>TRBV6-2/TRBV6-3|NA|once|TRBJ2-5
TGTGCCAGCAGTTTGGCCCCGGATCTCGGGGAGACCCAGTACTTC
CASSLAPDLGETQYF
>TRBV5-6|TRBD2|NA|TRBJ2-1
TGTGCCAGCAGCTTTTATTCCGGGACTAGCGGGAGGAATGAGCAGTTCTTC
CASSFYSGTSGRNEQFF
>TRBV5-1|TRBD1|NA|TRBJ2-7
TGCGCCAGCAGCCCAAGGACAGGGGGCACCGAGCAGTACTTC
CASSPRTGGTEQYF
>TRBV30|NA|NA|TRBJ1-5
TGTGCCTGGAGTCTCGGGGGGTATGGTCAGCCCCAGCATTTT
CAWSLGGYGQPQHF
>TRBV7-6|NA|NA|TRBJ2-7
TGTGCCAGCAGCTTAGATAGCGTCGAGCAGTACTTC
CASSLDSVEQYF
>TRBV2|NA|NA|TRBJ1-1
TGTGCCAGCAGTGGACAGTTGAACACTGAAGCTTTCTTT
CASSGQLNTEAFF
>TRBV18|TRBD2|NA|TRBJ2-5
TGTGCCAGCTCAGGTCCGGGGACTAGCGGGCAACAAGAGACCCAGTACTTC
CASSGPGTSGQQETQYF
>TRBV7-2|TRBD1|NA|TRBJ1-4
TGTGCCAGCAGCTTAGGGTCTACCCGGGACAGGGGGAATGAAAAACTGTTTTTT
CASSLGSTRDRGNEKLFF
>TRBV2|TRBD2|NA|TRBJ2-5
TGTGCCAGCGAGGCGGGTAGCGGGAGGGGGACCCAGTACTTC
CASEAGSGRGTQYF
>TRBV6-5|NA|NA|TRBJ2-7
TGTGCCAGCAGTTACAAAGTGGGGCTAGGGTACGAGCAGTACTTC
CASSYKVGLGYEQYF
>TRBV25-1|NA|once|TRBJ1-5
TGTGCCAGCAGTGAAGCAGGGGGCAATCAGCCCCAGCATTTT
CASSEAGGNQPQHF
>TRBV6-1|NA|NA|TRBJ1-2
TGTGCCAGCAGTGAAGCTAGACGGGGGTGCACCTTC
CASSEARRGCTF
>TRBV21-1|NA|NA|TRBJ1-1
TGTGCCAGCAGCATACAAAAGGGAGACAGGGGGCGCTTCACGGACACTGAAGCTTTCTTT
CASSIQKGDRGRFTDTEAFF
>TRBV28|NA|once|TRBJ2-1
TGTGCCAGCAGTCTACTCCATAATGAGCAGTTCTTC
CASSLLHNEQFF
>TRBV25-1|TRBD1|once|TRBJ2-2
TGTGCCAGCAGTGCCCGACAGGGGGCAATCGGGGAGCTGTTTTTT
CASSARQGAIGELFF
>TRBV7-8|TRBD2|NA|TRBJ2-1
TGTGCCAGCAGCACCCCTAGCGGGAGATACAATGAGCAGTTCTTC
CASSTPSGRYNEQFF
>TRBV30|NA|NA|TRBJ1-2
TGTGCCTGGAGTGGACAGAAGGGTGGCTACACCTTC
CAWSGQKGGYTF
>TRBV30|TRBD1|NA|TRBJ1-1
TGTGCCTGGCAACAGGGGTCGGGGCAGGCTTTCTTT
CAWQQGSGQAFF
>TRBV5-1|NA|NA|TRBJ1-1
TGCGCCAGCAGCTTGGAGTCCCAGTTGAACACTGAAGCTTTCTTT
CASSLESQLNTEAFF
>TRBV28|TRBD2|NA|TRBJ2-1
TGTGCCAGCAGTTTAATTCTCGGGACTAGCGGGAACAATGAGCAGTTCTTC
CASSLILGTSGNNEQFF